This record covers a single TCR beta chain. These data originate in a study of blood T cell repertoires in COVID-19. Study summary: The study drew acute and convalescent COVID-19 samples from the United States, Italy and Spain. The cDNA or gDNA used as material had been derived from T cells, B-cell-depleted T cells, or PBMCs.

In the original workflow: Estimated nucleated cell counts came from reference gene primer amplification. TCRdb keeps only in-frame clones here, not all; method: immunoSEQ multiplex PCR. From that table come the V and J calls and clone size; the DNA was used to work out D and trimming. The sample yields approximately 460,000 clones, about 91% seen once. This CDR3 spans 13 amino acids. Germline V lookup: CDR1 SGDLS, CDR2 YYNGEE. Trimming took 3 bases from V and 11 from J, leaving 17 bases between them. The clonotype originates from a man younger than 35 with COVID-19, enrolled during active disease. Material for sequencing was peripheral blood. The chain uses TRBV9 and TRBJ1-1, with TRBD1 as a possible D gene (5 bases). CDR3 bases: TGTGCCAGCAGCGCTTCGACGGGGGATGGGGCTTTCTTT. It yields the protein CASSASTGDGAFF. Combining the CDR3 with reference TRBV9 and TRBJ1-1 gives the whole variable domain DSGVTQTPKHLITATGQRVTLRCSPRSGDLSVYWYQQSLDQGLQFLIQYYNGEERAKGNILERFSAQQFPDLHSELNLSSLELGDSALYFCASSASTGDGAFFGQGTRLTVV.